The rows below give T cell receptor beta chains drawn from one sample of a study of OX40 agonist ivuxolimab in advanced cancers. The method was immunoSEQ multiplex PCR; TCRdb's version includes in-frame clones alone and lacks a portion of them. Of 60,000 to 65,000 clones in the sample, around 83% were seen once. This material consisted of CD4+ or CD8+ T cells sorted from blood, taken in a trial of the OX40 agonist ivuxolimab. The receptors stem from an adult with an advanced solid tumor such as melanoma, head and neck, liver or kidney cancer. Each CDR3 is given with its conserved first and last residue. The order of the fields is J gene, V gene, CDR3 protein.

j_call: TRBJ2-7; v_call: TRBV20-1; cdr3_aa: CSARASYEQYF
j_call: TRBJ1-3; v_call: TRBV19; cdr3_aa: CASSMVSGNTIYF
j_call: TRBJ2-1; v_call: TRBV29-1; cdr3_aa: CSVAEGAYNEQFF
j_call: TRBJ1-3; v_call: TRBV5-1; cdr3_aa: CASSADRLNTIYF
j_call: TRBJ2-3; v_call: TRBV5-4; cdr3_aa: CASRPSGRRTDTQYF
j_call: TRBJ2-2; v_call: TRBV5-4; cdr3_aa: CASNPGTSGSIGELFF
j_call: TRBJ1-2; v_call: TRBV4-1; cdr3_aa: CASSHRGSDRIHGYTF
j_call: TRBJ1-4; v_call: TRBV27; cdr3_aa: CASSLLGGDEKLFF
j_call: TRBJ2-4; v_call: TRBV6-1; cdr3_aa: CASSSQGSGNIQYF
j_call: TRBJ1-4; v_call: TRBV30; cdr3_aa: CAWSVKGTGTNEKLFF
j_call: TRBJ2-3; v_call: TRBV2; cdr3_aa: CASSAGEDTQYF
j_call: TRBJ1-3; v_call: TRBV10-2; cdr3_aa: CASSERAGSSSGNTIYF
j_call: TRBJ1-1; v_call: TRBV11-3; cdr3_aa: CASSDPGQGGEAFF
j_call: TRBJ1-2; v_call: TRBV29-1; cdr3_aa: CSVERDRAVGYTF
j_call: TRBJ2-7; v_call: TRBV2; cdr3_aa: CASRVDRGYEQYF
j_call: TRBJ1-1; v_call: TRBV15; cdr3_aa: CATSRDLGQYAFF
j_call: TRBJ2-3; v_call: TRBV4-3; cdr3_aa: CASSQTLAGGSDTQYF
j_call: TRBJ2-2; v_call: TRBV7-3; cdr3_aa: CASSLSRGLGTGELFF
j_call: TRBJ2-3; v_call: TRBV2; cdr3_aa: CASRLASDTQYF
j_call: TRBJ2-3; v_call: TRBV30; cdr3_aa: CAWSGYTADTQYF
j_call: TRBJ1-2; v_call: TRBV29-1; cdr3_aa: CSARVPGGYGYTF
j_call: TRBJ2-3; v_call: TRBV5-1; cdr3_aa: CASSLVGELTDTQYF
j_call: TRBJ2-1; v_call: TRBV10-3; cdr3_aa: CAISESGGAYNEQFF